What follows are 29 T cell receptor beta chains derived from one specimen sequenced in a study of blood T cells in healthy people across ages. Primed by a sample-barcoded 5' primer and a J-beta primer mix, a second PCR proceeded for about 7 to 11 cycles. A single record per CDR3 protein comes from TCRdb applying MiXCR to the 5' RACE reads. Of about 800,000 distinct CDR3 sequences in the sample, approximately 25% were seen once. The data were also submitted as part of a second study, on T cells of mothers and their children.

The specimen was blood. All receptors come from a boy aged 5-17 years in good health.

This clonotype was counted between two and nine times. The chain carries TRBV12-3 or TRBV12-4 and TRBJ1-4, with unresolved D. The CDR3 spans 14 residues. With 5 bases removed from V and 3 bases from J, the gap between germline ends came to 10 bases. The CDR3 reads CASSDTSANEKLFF. Here the CDR3 DNA reads TGTGCCAGCAGTGACACCTCCGCTAATGAAAAACTGTTTTTT.

This clonotype turned up a few times. This rearrangement joins TRBV28 to TRBJ2-4; 7 positions match TRBD1. The germline CDR1 and CDR2 sequences are MDHEN and SYDVKM. V trimming: 6 bases; J trimming: 0 bases; junction bases outside the gene matches: 5. The CDR3 consists of 15 residues. CDR3 in amino acids: CASSYRGVAKNIQYF. CDR3 nucleotide sequence: TGTGCCAGCAGCTACAGGGGAGTAGCCAAAAACATTCAGTACTTC.

In its sample, this clonotype was seen a few times. The rearrangement uses TRBV19 and TRBJ2-2; 8 bases line up with TRBD1. V trimming: 7 bases; J trimming: 8 bases; junction bases outside the gene matches: 12. This CDR3 is 15 amino acids long. Germline CDR1 LNHDA, CDR2 SQIVND (reference sequence). The CDR3 sequence: CASTPYQGASGELFF. The CDR3 DNA reads TGTGCCAGTACCCCTTACCAGGGGGCGAGTGGGGAGCTGTTTTTT.

The chain uses TRBV7-2 and TRBJ2-1, with 8 bases fitting TRBD2. Germline CDR1 reads SGHTA; CDR2 reads FQGNSA. The CDR3 length is 17 residues. V was clipped by 0 bases and J by 4 bases; unmatched bases: 8. The CDR3 sequence is CASSLALGSGAYNEQFF. For the CDR3, the DNA is TGTGCCAGCAGCTTAGCCCTAGGTAGCGGGGCTTACAATGAGCAGTTCTTC.

This clonotype has just a few counts. V is TRBV7-9 and J is TRBJ2-4, with a tentative D call TRBD2 (6 bases). The V end lost 7 bases, the J end lost 5 bases, and 9 bases lay between the germline ends. This CDR3 has 12 residues. CDR1 and CDR2 from the germline V gene are SEHNR and FQNEAQ (reference sequence). In DNA form, the CDR3 reads TGTGCCAGCATGGCTAGCGAAAACATTCAGTACTTC. Protein product: CASMASENIQYF.

About this clonotype itself: One end of the junction varies from germline; a read error may be responsible. V is TRBV7-9 and J is TRBJ1-4; possibly TRBD1 for D (5 bases). This CDR3 comprises 18 residues. Germline V gives CDR1 SEHNR, CDR2 FQNEAQ (reference sequence). CDR3 in DNA: TGTGCCAGCAGCTTAGAACTTTCGGGGGTATTGGGAAATGAAAGACTGTTTTTT. Its translation: CASSLELSGVLGNERLFF. The entire variable domain, with the rest obtained from reference TRBV7-9 and TRBJ1-4, is as follows: DTGVSQNPRHKITKRGQNVTFRCDPISEHNRLYWYRQTLGQGPEFLTYFQNEAQLEKSRLLSDRFSAERPKGSFSTLEIQRTEQGDSAMYLCASSLELSGVLGNERLFFGSGTQLSVL.

This clonotype was counted between two and nine times. This chain connects TRBV7-3 to TRBJ2-2, with 7 bases fitting TRBD2. This CDR3 region has 16 residues. V lost 5 bases to trimming and J lost 6 bases; unmatched junction nucleotides: 12. Germline assignment: CDR1 SGHTA and CDR2 FQGTGA. This CDR3 reads CASSSLEPGRAGELFF. The DNA of the CDR3 is TGTGCCAGCAGCAGTTTAGAGCCGGGGAGGGCCGGGGAGCTGTTTTTT. Supplemented by reference TRBV7-3 and TRBJ2-2, the full variable domain reads GAGVSQTPSNKVTEKGKYVELRCDPISGHTALYWYRQSLGQGPEFLIYFQGTGAADDSGLPNDRFFAVRPEGSVSTLKIQRTERGDSAVYLCASSSLEPGRAGELFFGEGSRLTVL.

This clonotype turned up a few times. This chain connects TRBV5-6 to TRBJ2-5; the match to TRBD1 covers 7 bases. The CDR3 totals 13 residues. V dropped 2 bases and J dropped 7; count of bases not matched to a gene: 5. Germline lookup yields CDR1 SGHDT and CDR2 YYEEEE. The CDR3 bases are TGTGCCAGCAGCTTAACAGGGGACAGGACCCAGTACTTC. The encoded protein is CASSLTGDRTQYF.

This clonotype showed up just once. J is TRBJ2-7 and V is TRBV9; D perhaps matches TRBD2 (6 bases). The CDR3 contains 15 residues. Trimming stripped 4 bases from V and 3 bases from J, with 17 bases between. The germline CDR1 and CDR2 sequences are SGDLS and YYNGEE. This chain's CDR3 is CASSPLTRGFYEQYF. The CDR3 coding sequence is TGTGCCAGCAGCCCCCTGACTAGAGGTTTCTACGAGCAGTACTTC.

A few counts support this clonotype. The chain has TRBV29-1 and TRBJ2-3, with 9 bases that match TRBD1. J gave up 3 bases and V 6 bases, and 4 bases lay outside the gene matches. CDR1 is SQVTM and CDR2 is ANQGSEA in the germline V gene. This CDR3 is 13 amino acids long. CDR3 amino acids: CSVLQGATDTQYF. The CDR3 nucleotides read TGCAGCGTGCTACAGGGGGCGACAGATACGCAGTATTTT.

Comment on this clonotype: One junction end disagrees with the germline gene, perhaps due to a read error. V gene TRBV12-5 combines with J gene TRBJ2-7; no reliable D call. This CDR3 is 13 amino acids long. CDR1 is LGHNT, CDR2 FRNRAP, per germline. The CDR3 coding sequence is TGTGCTAGTGGTTTTTGGGGATCCTACGAGCAGCACTTC. Encoded protein: CASGFWGSYEQHF.

This clonotype came up a few times. The rearrangement joins TRBV4-2 to TRBJ1-5, with D hard to call. The CDR3 loop spans 17 amino acids. Germline loops: CDR1 LGHNA, CDR2 YNFKEQ. V lost 4 bases and J lost 0, with 16 bases in between. CDR3 protein: CASSRSWVSYSNQPQHF. The CDR3 DNA sequence: TGTGCCAGCAGCCGGTCTTGGGTGAGTTATAGCAATCAGCCCCAGCATTTT.

The chain couples TRBV27 to TRBJ2-5, with 8 bases identical to TRBD2. The germline CDR1 and CDR2 sequences are MNHEY and SMNVEV (reference sequence). Trimming at V came to 11 bases and at J to 5 bases, leaving 7 bases not matched to a gene. The CDR3 is 12 residues long. The CDR3 loop reads CASAGGGETQYF. The CDR3 DNA is TGTGCCTCGGCGGGGGGTGGGGAGACCCAGTACTTC.

The chain joins TRBV12-3 or TRBV12-4 to TRBJ1-1; no firm D call. This CDR3 contains 13 residues. Trimming left V 6 bases short and J 0 bases short, with 8 bases between. The CDR3 DNA is TGTGCCAGCAGCGAAATCATGAACACTGAAGCTTTCTTT. Translating gives CASSEIMNTEAFF.

This chain links TRBV7-6 with TRBJ2-1; 7 bases are a match to TRBD2. The CDR3 sequence is 15 residues long. Losses at the gene ends were 5 bases for V and 4 bases for J; bases not matched to a gene: 8. CDR1 SGHVS and CDR2 FNYEAQ come from the germline V gene. CDR3 sequence (DNA): TGTGCCAGCAGCATTATCAGCGGGAAATACAATGAGCAGTTCTTC. Amino acids: CASSIISGKYNEQFF. The full variable domain, completed using reference TRBV7-6 and TRBJ2-1, is GAGVSQSPRYKVTKRGQDVALRCDPISGHVSLYWYRQALGQGPEFLTYFNYEAQQDKSGLPNDRFSAERPEGSISTLTIQRTEQRDSAMYRCASSIISGKYNEQFFGPGTRLTVL.

This clonotype was detected only a few times. The chain recombines TRBV7-3 with TRBJ2-2, with D unclear. Between the trimmed V and J ends, which lost 5 bases and 5 bases, there was a span of 12 bases. The CDR3 is 14 residues long. Germline-derived CDR1 and CDR2 are SGHTA and FQGTGA. The chain's CDR3 is CASSAPAETGELFF. The CDR3 region has the DNA TGTGCCAGCAGCGCACCCGCGGAAACCGGGGAGCTGTTTTTT.

The chain couples TRBV29-1 to TRBJ2-5; D is uncertain. The last part of the DNA fits TRBJ2-1 better; the J call may be wrong. The germline CDR1 and CDR2 sequences are SQVTM and ANQGSEA. The CDR3 is made up of 10 amino acids. CDR3: CSVVEIEQFF. The DNA of the CDR3 is TGCAGCGTTGTCGAGATCGAGCAGTTCTTC.

This chain links TRBV15 with TRBJ2-5; tentative D call: TRBD2 (5 bases). Matching the DNA end better, TRBJ2-1 makes the J call doubtful. The length of the CDR3 is 15 residues. Germline-derived CDR1 and CDR2 are LNHNV and YYDKDF (reference sequence). CDR3 bases: TGTGCCACCAGCAGAGATTCGGGGTTAGGCAATGAGCAGTTCTTC. It codes for CATSRDSGLGNEQFF.

A few counts support this clonotype. The chain employs TRBV20-1 and TRBJ2-3, with D possibly TRBD1 on 6 matching bases. Per the germline V gene, CDR1 is DFQATT and CDR2 is SNEGSKA (reference sequence). V was cut by 5 bases and J by 3 bases, with 21 bases left in between. The CDR3 spans 16 residues. The CDR3 DNA is TGCAGTGCTCCTCCCGAAACAGGGTTCATAACAGATACGCAGTATTTT. It is translated as CSAPPETGFITDTQYF.

This clonotype was counted a few times. This chain connects TRBV11-2 to TRBJ2-1; the match to TRBD1 covers 10 bases. With 4 bases clipped from V and 15 bases from J, the junction kept 3 bases outside the gene matches. The CDR3 is made up of 11 amino acids. Germline loops: CDR1 SGHAT, CDR2 FQNNGV. The CDR3 DNA reads as TGTGCCAGCAGCTCGGGACAGGGGCTGTTCTTC. Protein: CASSSGQGLFF.

The chain has TRBV7-9 and TRBJ2-7; 7 positions match TRBD1. Germline loops: CDR1 SEHNR, CDR2 FQNEAQ (reference sequence). Unmatched junction bases numbered 9, after V lost 4 bases and J lost 0 bases. The CDR3 spans 16 residues. CDR3 amino acids: CASSSPRTGYSYEQYF. In DNA, the CDR3 is TGTGCCAGCAGCTCCCCACGGACAGGTTACTCCTACGAGCAGTACTTC.

This clonotype has only a few counts. The chain carries TRBV29-1 and TRBJ1-1; the match to TRBD1 covers 9 bases. Germline CDR1 reads SQVTM; CDR2 reads ANQGSEA. V was pared by 3 bases and J by 3 bases, with 8 bases of the junction left unmatched. The CDR3 contains 15 residues. CDR3 nucleotides: TGCAGCGTTGACGGGGACAGGGTACTCGACACTGAAGCTTTCTTT. It translates to CSVDGDRVLDTEAFF.

This clonotype showed up just a few times. The gene calls are TRBV28 and TRBJ2-7; TRBD2 matches at 7 bases. Per the germline V gene, CDR1 is MDHEN and CDR2 is SYDVKM. The CDR3 totals 14 residues. V dropped 5 bases and J dropped 9; count of bases not matched to a gene: 13. The CDR3 DNA reads as TGTGCCAGCAGTCCACCCGGGCCCACGGGAGGGCAGTACTTC. It encodes CASSPPGPTGGQYF. Together with reference TRBV28 and TRBJ2-7, the CDR3 gives the full variable domain: DVKVTQSSRYLVKRTGEKVFLECVQDMDHENMFWYRQDPGLGLRLIYFSYDVKMKEKGDIPEGYSVSREKKERFSLILESASTNQTSMYLCASSPPGPTGGQYFGPGTRLTVT.

The rearrangement joins TRBV7-2 to TRBJ2-7; 9 bases are a match to TRBD2. The ends lost 2 bases at V and 3 bases at J; junction bases unmatched: 11. CDR3 length equals 17 residues. Germline CDR1 and CDR2: SGHTA and FQGNSA. DNA of the CDR3: TGTGCCAGCAGCTTAAGAGTGCCTAGCGGGGACTTCTACGAGCAGTACTTC. Translated, it gives CASSLRVPSGDFYEQYF.

This sequence joins TRBV20-1 and TRBJ2-2; weak D call: TRBD2 (5 bases). This CDR3 spans 15 amino acids. Germline CDR1 and CDR2: DFQATT and SNEGSKA (reference sequence). V lost 0 bases and J 2 bases, leaving 10 bases between the germline ends. For the CDR3, the DNA is TGCAGTGCTAGAGATTGGGAGAGTAACACCGGGGAGCTGTTTTTT. Translation gives CSARDWESNTGELFF.

This clonotype was counted only a few times. The chain joins TRBV6-2 or TRBV6-3 to TRBJ2-5; D possibly corresponds to TRBD1 (6 bases). The better agreement between TRBJ2-7 and the DNA end casts doubt on the J call. Per the germline V gene, CDR1 is MNHEY and CDR2 is SVGEGT. The CDR3 covers 15 residues. CDR3 coding DNA: TGTGCCAGCAGGAACCGCCGGGACAATTCATACGAGCAGTACTTC. Encoded protein: CASRNRRDNSYEQYF.

The J gene is TRBJ2-1, the V gene TRBV7-2; the D is unclear. V was clipped by 2 bases and J by 9 bases, with 11 bases between them. The germline CDR1 and CDR2 sequences are SGHTA and FQGNSA. The CDR3 loop spans 13 amino acids. The CDR3 sequence is CASSLSGWTEQFF. The CDR3 coding sequence is TGTGCCAGCAGCTTATCGGGTTGGACTGAGCAGTTCTTC.

V usage is TRBV29-1 and J usage is TRBJ1-1, with D perhaps TRBD1 (5 bases). Trimming took 3 bases from V and 1 from J, leaving 12 bases between them. Germline V lookup: CDR1 SQVTM, CDR2 ANQGSEA. This CDR3 is 14 amino acids long. CDR3 in DNA: TGCAGCGTTGATTCAACTGGGGCGAACACTGAAGCTTTCTTT. It is translated as CSVDSTGANTEAFF. The variable domain in full, completed from reference TRBV29-1 and TRBJ1-1, reads SAVISQKPSRDICQRGTSLTIQCQVDSQVTMMFWYRQQPGQSLTLIATANQGSEATYESGFVIDKFPISRPNLTFSTLTVSNMSPEDSSIYLCSVDSTGANTEAFFGQGTRLTVV.

This clonotype was picked up a small number of times. The chain combines TRBV5-1 with TRBJ1-4; D gene uncertain. V gave up 0 bases and J gave up 13 bases, with 13 bases separating them. Per the germline V gene, CDR1 is SGHRS and CDR2 is YFSETQ. There are 13 residues in the CDR3. The chain's CDR3 is CASSLGQRNPLFF. In DNA, the CDR3 is TGCGCCAGCAGCTTGGGCCAGCGGAACCCACTGTTTTTT.